Sequencing of this T cell receptor (beta chain) was carried out in a study of regulatory T cells in long-lasting Graves disease. This clonotype was seen only a few times. Investigators prepared the TCR beta libraries by applying iRepertoire HTBI primers and Arm-PCR of CDR3 regions. TCRdb ran MiXCR on the multiplex PCR reads and lists one entry per CDR3 protein. The sample holds 400,000 to 450,000 distinct CDR3 sequences; about 16% are singletons and the top ten take approximately 16%. Time point denoted: newly diagnosed GD, antithyroid drugs for less than 3 months. The TCR library was made from RNA that had been extracted from PBMCs in TRIzol. This same sample was also taken into another study, of T cells in Graves' hyperthyroidism and ophthalmopathy.

This clonotype originated in a young woman with Graves disease. The material sequenced was peripheral blood mononuclear cells (PBMCs), taken at new diagnosis, from a patient treated with antithyroid drugs.

CDR3 sequence: CASSQYLRQFF. The CDR3 DNA reads as TGTGCCAGCAGCCAATACCTTCGTCAGTTCTTC. V is TRBV14 and J is TRBJ2-1; D call uncertain. The V gene lost 2 bases and the J gene lost 13 bases, with 9 bases spanning the gap. CDR3 length: 11 residues. Germline loops: CDR1 SGHDN, CDR2 FVKESK.